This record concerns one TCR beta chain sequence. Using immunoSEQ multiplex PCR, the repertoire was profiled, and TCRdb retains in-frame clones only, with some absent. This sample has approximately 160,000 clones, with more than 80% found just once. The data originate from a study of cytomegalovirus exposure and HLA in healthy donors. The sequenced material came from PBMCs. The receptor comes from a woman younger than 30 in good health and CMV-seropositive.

CDR3 sequence: CASSYANPGGNEQFF. CDR3 DNA sequence: TGTGCCAGCAGCTACGCTAATCCAGGGGGGAATGAGCAGTTCTTC. The chain couples TRBV27 to TRBJ2-1, with D tentatively TRBD1 (7 bases). The germline V gene encodes CDR1 MNHEY and CDR2 SMNVEV (reference sequence). The V end lost 6 bases, the J end lost 7 bases, and 19 bases lay between the germline ends. The CDR3 runs to 15 residues.